This T cell receptor (beta chain) was obtained from a study of CD8+ T cells in alopecia areata. Study background: People stayed on tofacitinib for 6 to 18 months, then stopped the drug for 6 months. Overall study results and limits: The treated group had a single nonresponder, limiting CD8+ expansion-response conclusions.

cDNA reverse transcribed from extracted RNA served as the sequencing template. The method was immunoSEQ multiplex PCR; TCRdb's version includes in-frame clones alone and lacks a portion of them. The table lists some 210,000 clones, under 70% of them singletons, with around 1.2% in the top ten. Treatment indicated: oral pan-JAK inhibitor, 5-10 mg twice daily. Lesional scalp punch biopsies and peripheral blood were collected from alopecia areata patients. With respect to this clone: Its antigen is currently unknown.

Germline loops: CDR1 SQVTM, CDR2 ANQGSEA. V lost 4 bases and J lost 8, with 11 bases in between. The CDR3 consists of 11 residues. The source of this sequence is a human donor with alopecia areata. This sequence joins TRBV29-1 and TRBJ1-1, with D hard to call. The sample was CD4+ T cells sorted from blood, taken around week 42, from a patient treated with tofacitinib. The CDR3 DNA reads TGCAGCGTTGGAGCCCGAGGGGAAGCTTTCTTT. Translated: CSVGARGEAFF.